Listed below are T cell receptor beta chains from one sample, sequenced in a study of shared clonotypes between healthy human individuals. Libraries were prepared by immunoSEQ multiplex PCR; TCRdb keeps only in-frame clonotypes and omits some of them. This table has over a million clones, approximately 78% appearing once. Sequences were obtained from memory CD4+ T cells from PBMCs. These receptors were obtained from a man aged 18 to 29 in good health. Some clones in this sample may be carry-over from other donors' samples. The CDR3 runs from the conserved cysteine through the conserved F or W. Fields, in order: clone size, V gene, J gene, CDR3 protein. Clone size is stated in some rows and not others, as once, few, many or a class when expanded.

>.|TRBV7-7|TRBJ2-5
CASSWQGGETQYF
>.|TRBV9|TRBJ2-6
CASSPIEGANVLTF
>.|TRBV29-1|TRBJ2-5
CSVARGAETQYF
>.|TRBV28|TRBJ2-1
CASSPVGEQFF
>.|TRBV2|TRBJ1-4
CASTLGGTVANEKLFF
>.|TRBV6-1|TRBJ1-2
CASSGNRVTDGYTF
>.|TRBV7-9|TRBJ2-5
CASSSRTGGGDETQYF
>.|TRBV9|TRBJ2-2
CASSEGKTDTGELFF
>.|TRBV15|TRBJ2-5
CATRSAETQYF
>.|TRBV7-9|TRBJ2-5
CASSMTGTEEQYF
>.|TRBV19|TRBJ1-2
CASGLTLALGYGYTF
>once|TRBV5-1|TRBJ2-3
CASQQAETDTQYF
>.|TRBV7-9|TRBJ2-3
CASVGTDTQYF
>few|TRBV30|TRBJ2-3
CAWSTRNTQYF
>once|TRBV19|TRBJ2-7
CASSRRTFSYEQYF